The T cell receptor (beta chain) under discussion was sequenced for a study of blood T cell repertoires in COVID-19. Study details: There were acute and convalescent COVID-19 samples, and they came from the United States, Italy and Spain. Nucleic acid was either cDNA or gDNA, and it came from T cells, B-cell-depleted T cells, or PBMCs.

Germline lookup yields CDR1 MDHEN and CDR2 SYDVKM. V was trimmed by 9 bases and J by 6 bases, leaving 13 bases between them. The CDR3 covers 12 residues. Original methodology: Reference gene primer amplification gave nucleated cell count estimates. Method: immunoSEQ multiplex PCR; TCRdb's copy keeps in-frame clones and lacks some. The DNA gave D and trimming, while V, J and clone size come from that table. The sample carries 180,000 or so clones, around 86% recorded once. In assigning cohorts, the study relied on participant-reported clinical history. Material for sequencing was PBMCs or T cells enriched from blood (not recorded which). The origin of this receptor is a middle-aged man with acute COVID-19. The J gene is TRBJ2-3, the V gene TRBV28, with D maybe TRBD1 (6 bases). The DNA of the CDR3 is TGTGCCAGTCGACAGGTTGTGGATACGCAGTATTTT. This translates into CASRQVVDTQYF.